This T cell receptor (beta chain) originates from a study of T cell changes during pregnancy in multiple sclerosis (dated by TCRdb to the late 2010s). In terms of the full investigation: Changes in the T cell repertoire over the course of pregnancy were examined in this study in women with multiple sclerosis.

Of note for this clone: Its antigen specificity is not known. Qualities for individual bases were not recorded, and no much larger clone is one base off.

Libraries were prepared through the immunoSEQ multiplex PCR assay. Held by TCRdb, this immuneACCESS table contains in-frame sequences only and omits some clones. Under half of the omission traces to an unresolved V gene where checked; the cause of the rest is unknown. The sample table holds 95,000 to 100,000 clones, of which approximately 92% were seen once. Together, the top ten hold 2.5% to 3.5% of the sample. Its CDR3 holds 17 amino acids, cysteine through phenylalanine. Only CDR3 DNA remains: 51 bases, in frame from the first base. V is pared back by 0 bases and J by 1 base, with 12 bases lying between the germline termini. The germline V gene (reference sequence) yields LNHDA for CDR1 and SQIVND for CDR2.

Sample: peripheral blood, taken in the second trimester of pregnancy. The chain uses TRBV19 and TRBJ2-2; the D gene identity is not certain. The clonotype was recovered from a female donor with multiple sclerosis, enrolled in a pregnancy study. This receptor carries the CDR3 CASSIDGGVWNTGELFF. DNA sequence: TGTGCCAGTAGTATAGATGGTGGAGTTTGGAACACCGGGGAGCTGTTTTTT.